These T cell receptor beta chains were read from a single sample in a study of T cell responses to AZD1222 COVID-19 vaccine. Produced via immunoSEQ multiplex PCR; TCRdb's table is partial and in-frame only. The sample holds around 160,000 clones; 85% to 95% are singletons and the top ten take approximately 2.7%. Here the sequenced sample was peripheral blood, taken on day 0 of MenACWY control vaccination. The receptor source for this set is an adult in good health. Each CDR3 is given with its conserved first and last residue. D genes are given only for firm matches. Some rows have no size entry. The others give once, few or many, or a class for an expanded clone.

J gene | V gene | D gene | clone size | CDR3 protein | CDR3 DNA
TRBJ2-1 | TRBV19 | TRBD2 | . | CASSGSGRVDEQFF | TGTGCCAGTAGTGGAAGCGGGAGGGTTGATGAGCAGTTCTTC
TRBJ2-3 | TRBV19 | . | . | CASSIGRAGGTSTDTQYF | TGTGCCAGTAGTATCGGCCGTGCGGGCGGGACTAGCACAGATACGCAGTATTTT
TRBJ1-1 | TRBV5-5 | . | . | CASSPDRLGAFF | TGTGCCAGCAGCCCTGACAGGTTAGGAGCTTTCTTT
TRBJ2-7 | TRBV19 | TRBD1 | . | CASTTGAPGYEQYF | TGTGCCAGTACCACAGGGGCCCCGGGATACGAGCAGTACTTC
TRBJ1-2 | TRBV4-1 | . | . | CASSQESDGNYGYTF | TGCGCCAGCAGCCAAGAATCTGACGGAAACTATGGCTACACCTTC
TRBJ2-6 | TRBV28 | . | . | CASALLSGANVLTF | TGTGCCAGCGCACTCCTCTCTGGGGCCAACGTCCTGACTTTC
TRBJ1-2 | TRBV6-5 | . | . | CASRVGINYGYTF | TGTGCCAGCAGGGTAGGGATTAACTATGGCTACACCTTC
TRBJ2-1 | TRBV3-1/TRBV3-2 | TRBD2 | once | CASSQVGLADLYNEQFF | TGTGCCAGCAGCCAAGTGGGACTAGCGGATCTCTACAATGAGCAGTTCTTC
TRBJ2-5 | TRBV6-5 | . | . | CASSYSRELDIGTQYF | TGTGCCAGCAGTTACTCCCGGGAACTAGATATCGGGACCCAGTACTTC
TRBJ2-2 | TRBV3-1/TRBV3-2 | TRBD2 | . | CASSQGTSGRNTGELFF | TGTGCCAGCAGCCAAGGGACTAGCGGGAGGAACACCGGGGAGCTGTTTTTT
TRBJ2-2 | TRBV5-1 | . | . | CASRVDPNTGELFF | TGCGCCAGCAGGGTAGACCCGAACACCGGGGAGCTGTTTTTT
TRBJ1-3 | TRBV9 | . | once | CASSAQGSSGNTIYF | TGTGCCAGCAGCGCCCAGGGGAGCTCTGGAAACACCATATATTTT
TRBJ1-1 | TRBV5-1 | TRBD1 | . | CASSTDRVRFTNTEAFF | TGCGCCAGCAGCACCGACAGGGTAAGGTTCACGAACACTGAAGCTTTCTTT
TRBJ1-5 | TRBV28 | TRBD1 | . | CASSYRQGPQPQHF | TGTGCCAGCAGTTACCGACAGGGTCCTCAGCCCCAGCATTTT
TRBJ2-2 | TRBV7-9 | . | . | CASSLTEPGTGELFF | TGTGCCAGCAGCTTAACCGAGCCCGGCACCGGGGAGCTGTTTTTT
TRBJ2-5 | TRBV25-1 | . | . | CASSELSLLKETQYF | TGTGCCAGCAGTGAATTAAGTTTACTCAAAGAGACCCAGTACTTC
TRBJ1-5 | TRBV19 | TRBD1 | . | CASTLTGGYQPQHF | TGTGCCAGTACCCTGACAGGGGGCTATCAGCCCCAGCATTTT
TRBJ2-5 | TRBV25-1 | TRBD1 | . | CASGPGTGGQGTQYF | TGTGCCAGCGGGCCCGGGACAGGGGGACAAGGGACCCAGTACTTC
TRBJ1-1 | TRBV6-5 | . | once | CASSYSVGSEAFF | TGTGCCAGCAGTTACTCGGTTGGGAGTGAAGCTTTCTTT
TRBJ1-2 | TRBV7-8 | TRBD1 | few | CASSPPTGDRNTF | TGTGCCAGCAGCCCCCCGACAGGGGACCGTAACACCTTC
TRBJ1-5 | TRBV18 | . | . | CASSAQGKGNQPQHF | TGTGCCAGCTCAGCGCAGGGTAAGGGCAATCAGCCCCAGCATTTT
TRBJ2-3 | TRBV5-1 | . | . | CASSWASVAGTDTQYF | TGCGCCAGCAGCTGGGCTTCGGTAGCGGGCACAGATACGCAGTATTTT
TRBJ1-6 | TRBV7-2 | . | once | CASSQQDIRNSPLHF | TGTGCCAGCAGCCAACAAGACATTCGCAATTCACCCCTCCACTTT
TRBJ2-1 | TRBV6-5 | . | . | CASSNSGSYNEQFF | TGTGCCAGCAGTAATAGCGGCTCCTACAATGAGCAGTTCTTC
TRBJ2-7 | TRBV20-1 | TRBD2 | once | CSASSASGRRDEQYF | TGCAGTGCTAGTTCGGCTAGCGGGCGAAGGGACGAGCAGTACTTC
TRBJ1-1 | TRBV15 | . | . | CATQLGGNTEAFF | TGTGCCACCCAGCTCGGGGGGAACACTGAAGCTTTCTTT
TRBJ2-5 | TRBV7-3 | . | . | CASSFREKETQYF | TGTGCCAGCAGCTTCCGGGAGAAAGAGACCCAGTACTTC
TRBJ1-6 | TRBV15 | . | . | CATSRDQALLNSPLHF | TGTGCCACCAGCAGAGATCAGGCCCTCCTTAATTCACCCCTCCACTTT
TRBJ2-1 | TRBV28 | . | . | CASSLAGAGTDNEQFF | TGTGCCAGCAGCTTGGCAGGGGCGGGGACCGACAATGAGCAGTTCTTC
TRBJ1-3 | TRBV30 | TRBD1 | . | CAWGQGYSGNTIYF | TGTGCCTGGGGACAGGGGTACTCTGGAAACACCATATATTTT
TRBJ2-7 | TRBV5-4 | TRBD1 | . | CASSVDRVYEQYF | TGTGCCAGCAGCGTGGACAGGGTCTACGAGCAGTACTTC
TRBJ1-6 | TRBV5-1 | TRBD1 | . | CACTGTANSPLHF | TGCGCCTGCACCGGGACAGCTAATTCACCCCTCCACTTT
TRBJ2-7 | TRBV5-1 | TRBD2 | . | CASSLVLAGGSNHPYEQYF | TGCGCCAGCAGCTTGGTCTTAGCGGGAGGCTCAAACCATCCCTACGAGCAGTACTTC
TRBJ1-1 | TRBV18 | . | . | CASSPPMNTEAFF | TGTGCCAGCTCACCACCGATGAACACTGAAGCTTTCTTT
TRBJ2-5 | TRBV19 | TRBD1 | . | CASSIWGDRFQETQYF | TGTGCCAGTAGTATTTGGGGGGACAGGTTCCAAGAGACCCAGTACTTC
TRBJ1-3 | TRBV5-1 | TRBD1 | . | CASSVTGTGNTIYF | TGCGCCAGCAGCGTGACAGGGACTGGAAACACCATATATTTT
TRBJ1-1 | TRBV15 | . | . | CATSRNWEGEAFF | TGTGCCACCAGCAGGAACTGGGAGGGCGAAGCTTTCTTT
TRBJ2-6 | TRBV5-1 | TRBD1 | . | CASSWDRRSGANVLTF | TGCGCCAGCAGCTGGGACAGACGCTCTGGGGCCAACGTCCTGACTTTC
TRBJ1-6 | TRBV10-3 | . | once | CAISEAAYNSPLHF | TGTGCCATCAGTGAGGCAGCCTATAATTCACCCCTCCACTTT
TRBJ1-6 | TRBV6-4 | . | . | CASSDRDNSPLHF | TGTGCCAGCAGTGACAGGGACAATTCACCCCTCCACTTT
TRBJ2-7 | TRBV27 | . | . | CASSPVRSYEQYF | TGTGCCAGCAGTCCCGTTCGTTCCTACGAGCAGTACTTC
TRBJ2-5 | TRBV4-1 | TRBD2 | . | CASSQRTSGRETQYF | TGCGCCAGCAGCCAAAGGACTAGCGGGAGAGAGACCCAGTACTTC